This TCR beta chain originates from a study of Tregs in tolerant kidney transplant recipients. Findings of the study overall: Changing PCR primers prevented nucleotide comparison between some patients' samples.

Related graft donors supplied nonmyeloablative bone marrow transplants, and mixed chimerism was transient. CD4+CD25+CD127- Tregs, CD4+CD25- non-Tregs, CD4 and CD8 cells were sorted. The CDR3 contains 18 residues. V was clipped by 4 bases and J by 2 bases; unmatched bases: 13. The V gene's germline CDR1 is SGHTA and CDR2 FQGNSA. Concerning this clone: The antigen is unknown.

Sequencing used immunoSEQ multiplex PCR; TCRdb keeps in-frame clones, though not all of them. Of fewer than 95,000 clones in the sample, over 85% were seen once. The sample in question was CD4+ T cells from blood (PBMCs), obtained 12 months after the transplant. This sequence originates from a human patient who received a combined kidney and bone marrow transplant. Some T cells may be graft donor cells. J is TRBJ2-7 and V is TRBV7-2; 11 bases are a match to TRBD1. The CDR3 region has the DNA TGTGCCAGCAGCTGGACAGGGGGCTTTGCGGGAGGGGCCTACGAGCAGTACTTC. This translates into CASSWTGGFAGGAYEQYF.